The 20 T cell receptor beta chains reported below all come from one sample, sequenced in a study of naive and memory T cell subsets. An equimolar mix of two oligonucleotides served as the beta constant-region primer for TRBC1 and TRBC2. TCRdb reprocessed the UMI-ligation and nested PCR reads via MiXCR and lists one record per CDR3 protein. The sample includes around 40,000 distinct CDR3 sequences, more than 10% of them seen just once. The sample was effector memory CD4+ T cells from blood. Subset denoted: effector memory, CD45RA- CD27-. The receptors originated from a human donor in good health.

The chain has TRBV13 and TRBJ2-7, with D perhaps given as TRBD1 or TRBD2 (5 bases each). V was shortened by 5 bases and J by 1 base, with 12 bases between the two germline ends. Germline loops: CDR1 PRHDT, CDR2 FYEKMQ (reference sequence). The CDR3 spans 14 residues. The CDR3 nucleotides are TGTGCCAGCAGCAAACCTGGGGGATCCTACGAGCAGTACTTC. Translating gives CASSKPGGSYEQYF.

This clonotype showed up many times. The rearrangement uses TRBV6-2 or TRBV6-3 and TRBJ2-7, with 13 nucleotides matching TRBD2. Germline CDR1 reads MNHEY; CDR2 reads SVGEGT. This CDR3 contains 14 residues. V trimming: 6 bases; J trimming: 2 bases; junction bases outside the gene matches: 1. In DNA form, the CDR3 reads TGTGCCAGCAGACTAGCGGGAGGGCCCTACGAGCAGTACTTC. Translation gives CASRLAGGPYEQYF.

This clonotype was observed many times. The V and J genes are TRBV6-4 and TRBJ2-1; possibly TRBD1 or TRBD2 for D (6 bases each). V lost 5 bases, J lost 5 bases, and 16 bases lay in between. Germline lookup yields CDR1 MRHNA and CDR2 SNTAGT. The CDR3 has 15 residues. Here the CDR3 reads CASSHEGGVNNEQFF. DNA for the CDR3: TGTGCCAGCAGTCACGAGGGGGGAGTAAACAATGAGCAGTTCTTC.

Only a few counts were recorded for this clonotype. This sequence joins TRBV3-1 and TRBJ2-1, with a possible D match to TRBD2 (6 bases). CDR1 is LGHDT and CDR2 is YNNKEL in the germline V gene (reference sequence). The CDR3 loop spans 12 amino acids. V lost 2 bases and J lost 10, with 9 bases in between. This CDR3 reads CASSQLAWEQFF. In nucleotides, the CDR3 is TGTGCCAGCAGCCAACTAGCGTGGGAGCAGTTCTTC.

This clonotype was recorded many times. The genes are TRBV7-2 and TRBJ2-7; TRBD1 matches 7 bases. V trimming: 8 bases; J trimming: 1 base; junction bases outside the gene matches: 8. This CDR3 spans 14 amino acids. In germline, CDR1 is SGHTA, CDR2 FQGNSA. The CDR3 bases are TGTGCCAGCCTCCGGGACAGAGGATCCTACGAGCAGTACTTC. As protein: CASLRDRGSYEQYF. The variable domain in full, completed from reference TRBV7-2 and TRBJ2-7, reads GAGVSQSPSNKVTEKGKDVELRCDPISGHTALYWYRQSLGQGLEFLIYFQGNSAPDKSGLPSDRFSAERTGGSVSTLTIQRTQQEDSAVYLCASLRDRGSYEQYFGPGTRLTVT.

This clonotype was counted at least ten times. The J gene is TRBJ2-1, the V gene TRBV30; 10 bases match TRBD2. Germline V lookup: CDR1 GTSNPN, CDR2 SVGIG (reference sequence). The CDR3 is made up of 14 amino acids. The V gene end was trimmed by 4 bases and the J gene end by 14 bases; junction bases not matched to a gene: 14. CDR3 DNA sequence: TGTGCCTGGACTTTGAAAGCGGGAGGGCCGCGGGAGTTCTTC. Translating it yields CAWTLKAGGPREFF.

This clonotype showed up many times. The rearrangement joins TRBV7-2 to TRBJ2-1; the match to TRBD2 covers 9 bases. V gave up 4 bases and J gave up 3 bases; unmatched junction bases: 4. Germline V CDR1 and CDR2: SGHTA, FQGNSA. This CDR3 region has 15 residues. The CDR3 bases are TGTGCCAGCAGCTCCGGGACTAGCCTCTACAATGAGCAGTTCTTC. It yields the protein CASSSGTSLYNEQFF.

This chain connects TRBV7-9 to TRBJ1-1; no clear D gene. Trimming took 1 base from V and 1 from J, leaving 10 bases between them. Per germline, CDR1 SEHNR and CDR2 FQNEAQ (reference sequence). This CDR3 has 15 residues. This chain's CDR3 is CASSLVVASNTEAFF. CDR3 DNA sequence: TGTGCCAGCAGCTTAGTAGTGGCTTCGAACACTGAAGCTTTCTTT.

The sample holds a few counts of this clonotype. This sequence joins TRBV20-1 and TRBJ1-4, with D unclear. V was cut by 0 bases and J by 8 bases, with 16 bases left in between. This CDR3 contains 15 residues. Germline V lookup: CDR1 DFQATT, CDR2 SNEGSKA (reference sequence). In nucleotides, the CDR3 is TGCAGTGCTAGAGATTTGGGTTCTCCGGGCGAAAAACTGTTTTTT. The encoded protein is CSARDLGSPGEKLFF.

The V gene is TRBV5-1, the J gene TRBJ2-1; 12 bases match TRBD2. Looked up from germline, CDR1 is SGHRS and CDR2 is YFSETQ. Trimming took 3 bases from V and 7 from J; bases not matched to a gene: 8. CDR3 length equals 16 residues. CDR3 bases: TGCGCCAGCAGCTCGGGACTAGCGGGCCCTTATAATGAGCAGTTCTTC. Translation: CASSSGLAGPYNEQFF.

This clonotype was found a few times. The chain links TRBV20-1 to TRBJ2-7; D perhaps matches TRBD2 (6 bases). The V gene's germline CDR1 is DFQATT and CDR2 SNEGSKA (reference sequence). The CDR3 sequence is 15 residues long. The V end was cut by 3 bases, the J end by 0 bases, with 15 bases between. CDR3 in amino acids: CSASVPASASYEQYF. CDR3 in DNA: TGCAGTGCTAGTGTCCCTGCTAGCGCCTCCTACGAGCAGTACTTC.

This clonotype was observed many times. V usage is TRBV5-8 and J usage is TRBJ2-5; D remains ambiguous. This CDR3 region has 15 residues. V lost 0 bases and J lost 1, with 10 bases in between. Germline V CDR1 and CDR2: SGHTS, YDEGEE. CDR3 protein: CASSLDSYTQETQYF. CDR3 bases: TGTGCCAGCAGCTTGGACAGCTATACCCAAGAGACCCAGTACTTC. The full variable domain, in which reference TRBV5-8 and TRBJ2-5 provide the parts outside the CDR3, is EAGVTQSPTHLIKTRGQQATLRCSPISGHTSVYWYQQALGLGLQFLLWYDEGEERNRGNFPPRFSGRQFPNYSSELNVNALELEDSALYLCASSLDSYTQETQYFGPGTRLLVL.

V is TRBV5-1 and J is TRBJ1-4; weak D call: TRBD1 (5 bases). The V end lost 4 bases, the J end lost 5 bases, and 15 bases lay between the germline ends. The CDR3 totals 15 residues. The germline V gene encodes CDR1 SGHRS and CDR2 YFSETQ. The CDR3 here is CASSPGRRGNEKLFF. CDR3 sequence (DNA): TGCGCCAGCAGCCCCGGCCGACGGGGGAATGAAAAACTGTTTTTT.

The sample holds a few counts of this clonotype. This rearrangement joins TRBV5-1 to TRBJ2-3; TRBD2 agrees at 15 bases. CDR3 length: 16 amino acids. CDR1 is SGHRS, CDR2 YFSETQ, per germline. The junction had 7 bases not matched to a gene; V was cut back by 5 bases and J by 6 bases. This CDR3 is CASSLGTSGRSDTQYF. The CDR3 DNA reads as TGCGCCAGCAGTCTCGGGACTAGCGGGAGGTCGGATACGCAGTATTTT.

In this sample, this clonotype turned up a few times. This sequence joins TRBV5-1 and TRBJ1-2, with 8 nucleotides matching TRBD1. Germline V gene data show CDR1 as SGHRS and CDR2 as YFSETQ. The CDR3 is 15 amino acids. V lost 0 bases and J lost 6; bases outside the gene matches: 7. The CDR3 spells CASSLDLTGANGYTF. The CDR3 DNA sequence: TGCGCCAGCAGCTTGGACCTGACAGGGGCTAATGGCTACACCTTC.

The genes are TRBV7-2 and TRBJ2-3; D is possibly TRBD1 (6 bases). Germline V gene lookup returns CDR1 SGHTA and CDR2 FQGNSA. This CDR3 spans 12 amino acids. The V end was cut by 11 bases, the J end by 3 bases, with 12 bases between. The DNA for the CDR3 is TGTGCCGGGGGCGGATTTACAGATACGCAGTATTTT. This sequence encodes CAGGGFTDTQYF. Full variable domain (outside the CDR3, taken from reference TRBV7-2 and TRBJ2-3): GAGVSQSPSNKVTEKGKDVELRCDPISGHTALYWYRQSLGQGLEFLIYFQGNSAPDKSGLPSDRFSAERTGGSVSTLTIQRTQQEDSAVYLCAGGGFTDTQYFGPGTRLTVL.

V usage is TRBV3-1 and J usage is TRBJ2-1, with a weak D call TRBD2 (6 bases). CDR3 size: 11 residues. Germline CDR1 is LGHDT and CDR2 is YNNKEL (reference sequence). V dropped 1 base and J dropped 12 bases, with 7 bases sitting between them. Here the CDR3 DNA reads TGTGCCAGCAGCCAAGGGGGACTGCAGTTCTTC. It translates to CASSQGGLQFF.

This clonotype showed up just a few times. The chain combines TRBV6-5 with TRBJ1-2; D is undetermined. V was cut by 5 bases and J by 4 bases, with 14 bases left in between. The CDR3 loop spans 14 amino acids. Germline V gene data show CDR1 as MNHEY and CDR2 as SVGAGI. The CDR3 spells CASSSTGETYGYTF. The CDR3 DNA sequence: TGTGCCAGCAGTAGTACCGGGGAAACCTATGGCTACACCTTC.

This clonotype has only a few counts. This chain connects TRBV19 to TRBJ2-5, with TRBD1 identical over 8 bases. Per germline, CDR1 LNHDA and CDR2 SQIVND (reference sequence). This CDR3 is 13 amino acids long. V was pared by 7 bases and J by 5 bases, with 6 bases of the junction left unmatched. The CDR3 region is CASNKGTGETQYF. The CDR3 nucleotides are TGTGCCAGTAACAAGGGGACAGGCGAGACCCAGTACTTC.

The chain couples TRBV20-1 to TRBJ2-7; 7 nucleotides agree with TRBD2. Germline CDR1 is DFQATT and CDR2 is SNEGSKA (reference sequence). There are 16 residues in the CDR3. The trim removed 2 bases at V and 4 bases at J, leaving 14 bases unmatched. In DNA form, the CDR3 reads TGCAGTGCTAGAATCGCGCCAGCGGGAACCAAATACGAGCAGTACTTC. Translating gives CSARIAPAGTKYEQYF.